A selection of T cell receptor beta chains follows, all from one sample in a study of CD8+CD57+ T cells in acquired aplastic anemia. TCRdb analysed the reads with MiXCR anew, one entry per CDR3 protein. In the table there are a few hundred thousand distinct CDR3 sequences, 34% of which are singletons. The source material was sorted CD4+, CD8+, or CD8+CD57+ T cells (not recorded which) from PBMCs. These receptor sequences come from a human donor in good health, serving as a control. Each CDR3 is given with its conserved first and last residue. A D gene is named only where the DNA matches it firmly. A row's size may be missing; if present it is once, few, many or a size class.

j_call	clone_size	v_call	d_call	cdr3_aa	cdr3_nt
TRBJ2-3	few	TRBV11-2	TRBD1	CASSHITGQGSDTQYF	TGTGCCAGCAGCCACATTACGGGACAGGGATCAGATACGCAGTATTTT
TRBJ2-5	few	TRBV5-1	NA	CASSQSSTGFETQYF	TGCGCCAGCAGCCAAAGCTCGACAGGATTCGAGACCCAGTACTTC
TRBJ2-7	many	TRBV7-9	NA	CASSPRGAGYEQYF	TGTGCCAGCAGTCCCCGGGGGGCGGGCTACGAGCAGTACTTC
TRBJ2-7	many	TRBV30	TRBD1	CAWRDRGTYEQYF	TGTGCCTGGAGGGACAGGGGCACCTACGAGCAGTACTTC
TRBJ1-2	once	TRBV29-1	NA	CSAVPGGRDYGYTF	TGCAGCGCCGTCCCGGGAGGCAGGGACTATGGCTACACCTTC
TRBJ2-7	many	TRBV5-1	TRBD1	CASSWGQGDGYEQYF	TGCGCCAGCAGTTGGGGACAGGGGGACGGATACGAGCAGTACTTC
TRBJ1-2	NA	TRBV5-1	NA	CASSASTGTYGYTF	TGCGCCAGCAGCGCATCCACAGGGACCTATGGCTACACCTTC
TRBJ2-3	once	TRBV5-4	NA	CASSLVDYYTDTQYF	TGTGCCAGCAGCTTGGTGGACTATTACACAGATACGCAGTATTTT
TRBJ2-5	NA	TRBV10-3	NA	CAISEWGDQETQYF	TGTGCCATCAGTGAGTGGGGGGACCAAGAGACCCAGTACTTC
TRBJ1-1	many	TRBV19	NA	CASSIGKANTEAFF	TGTGCCAGTAGTATAGGTAAGGCGAACACTGAAGCTTTCTTT
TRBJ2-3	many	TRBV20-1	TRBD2	CSARASSGGQTDTQYF	TGCAGTGCTAGGGCGTCTAGCGGGGGCCAGACAGATACGCAGTATTTT
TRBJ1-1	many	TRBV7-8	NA	CASSLVWDTEAFF	TGTGCCAGCAGCTTAGTATGGGACACTGAAGCTTTCTTT
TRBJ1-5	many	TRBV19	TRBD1	CASSTSLGQGWNQPQHF	TGTGCCAGTAGTACCTCTCTCGGACAGGGATGGAATCAGCCCCAGCATTTT
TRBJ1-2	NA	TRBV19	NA	CASSSRQVLGYTF	TGTGCCAGTAGTTCGAGACAGGTGTTGGGATACACCTTC
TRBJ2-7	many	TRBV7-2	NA	CASSLALQSSEQYF	TGTGCCAGCAGCTTAGCGTTGCAGTCCTCCGAGCAGTACTTC
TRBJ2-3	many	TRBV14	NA	CASSQSTRPGADTQYF	TGTGCCAGCAGCCAATCCACGAGGCCCGGGGCAGATACGCAGTATTTT
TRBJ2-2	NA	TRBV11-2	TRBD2	CASSPGKREGTGELFF	TGTGCCAGCAGCCCAGGGAAGCGGGAAGGCACCGGGGAGCTGTTTTTT
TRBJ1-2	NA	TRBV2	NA	CASSLTLGQNYGYTF	TGTGCCAGCAGTTTAACACTGGGACAAAACTATGGCTACACCTTC
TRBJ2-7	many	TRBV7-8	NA	CASSLGPEYEQYF	TGTGCCAGCAGCTTAGGCCCAGAGTACGAGCAGTACTTC
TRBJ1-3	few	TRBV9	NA	CASSAPGKKGSGNTIYF	TGTGCCAGCAGCGCTCCGGGAAAAAAAGGATCTGGAAACACCATATATTTT
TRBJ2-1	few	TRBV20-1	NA	CSARTEGLTSEQFF	TGCAGTGCGAGGACAGAGGGGCTTACAAGTGAGCAGTTCTTC
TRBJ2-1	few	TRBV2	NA	CASSVGGGGAVVWEQFF	TGTGCCAGCAGTGTGGGAGGGGGGGGCGCTGTCGTCTGGGAGCAGTTCTTC
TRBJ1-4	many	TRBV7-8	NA	CASSLDHAEKLFF	TGTGCCAGCAGCTTAGATCACGCTGAAAAACTGTTTTTT
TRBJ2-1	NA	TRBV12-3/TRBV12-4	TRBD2	CASSLRTSGGNEQFF	TGTGCCAGCAGTTTACGGACTAGCGGGGGCAATGAGCAGTTCTTC
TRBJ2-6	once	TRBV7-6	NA	CASSPPKTGRPGANVLTF	TGTGCCAGCAGCCCACCGAAAACCGGGAGACCTGGGGCCAACGTCCTGACTTTC
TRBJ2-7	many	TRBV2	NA	CASSDFVRAYEQYF	TGTGCCAGCAGTGACTTCGTTAGGGCCTACGAGCAGTACTTC
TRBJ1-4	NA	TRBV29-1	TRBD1	CSVEDGTVGEKLFF	TGCAGCGTTGAAGATGGGACAGTGGGGGAAAAACTGTTTTTT
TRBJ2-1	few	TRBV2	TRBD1	CASRRQGVYNEQFF	TGTGCCAGCAGAAGACAGGGGGTATACAATGAGCAGTTCTTC
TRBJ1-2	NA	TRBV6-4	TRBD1	CASSHRGDVPCGYTF	TGTGCCAGCAGCCACAGGGGCGATGTTCCCTGTGGCTACACCTTC
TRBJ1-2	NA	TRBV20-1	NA	CNARVDRNYGYTF	TGCAATGCTAGAGTCGACAGGAACTATGGCTACACCTTC
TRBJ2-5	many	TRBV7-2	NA	CASSLVTGQETQYF	TGTGCCAGCAGCTTAGTGACAGGCCAAGAGACCCAGTACTTC
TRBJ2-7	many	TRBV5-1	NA	CASSLVFGEQYF	TGCGCCAGCAGCTTGGTGTTCGGCGAGCAGTACTTC
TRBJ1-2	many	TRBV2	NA	CASSLTAYGYTF	TGTGCCAGCAGTCTAACAGCCTATGGCTACACCTTC
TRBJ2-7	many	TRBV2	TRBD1	CASSEGQGADEQYF	TGTGCCAGCAGTGAAGGACAGGGGGCGGACGAGCAGTACTTC
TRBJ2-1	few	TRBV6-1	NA	CASSSRGYNEQFF	TGTGCCAGCAGCTCCCGTGGGTACAATGAGCAGTTCTTC
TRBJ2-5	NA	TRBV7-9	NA	CASSGNSGETQYF	TGTGCCAGCAGCGGGAATAGCGGTGAGACCCAGTACTTC
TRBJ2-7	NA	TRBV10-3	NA	CAISEGILVREQYF	TGTGCCATCAGTGAGGGAATCTTAGTCCGCGAGCAGTACTTC
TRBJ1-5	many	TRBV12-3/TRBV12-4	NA	CASRNTNQPQHF	TGTGCCAGCAGGAATACGAATCAGCCCCAGCATTTT
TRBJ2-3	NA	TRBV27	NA	CASRVRTEGTDTQYF	TGTGCCAGCAGAGTCCGGACAGAGGGCACAGATACGCAGTATTTT
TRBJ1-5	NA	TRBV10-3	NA	CAISVAGDNQPQHF	TGTGCCATCAGTGTCGCAGGGGACAATCAGCCCCAGCATTTT
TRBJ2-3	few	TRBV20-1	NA	CSASNSGTDTQYF	TGCAGTGCTAGTAACAGTGGCACAGATACGCAGTATTTT
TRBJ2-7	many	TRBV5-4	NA	CASSLEHEQYF	TGTGCCAGCAGCTTGGAGCACGAGCAGTACTTC
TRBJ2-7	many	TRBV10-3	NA	CAISDQARGGTYEQYF	TGTGCCATCAGTGACCAGGCGCGGGGCGGTACCTACGAGCAGTACTTC
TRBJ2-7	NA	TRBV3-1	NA	CASSQRTTKSGEQYF	TGTGCCAGCAGCCAACGCACGACTAAATCCGGGGAGCAGTACTTC
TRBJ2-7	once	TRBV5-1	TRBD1	CASSPTGPSSYEQYF	TGCGCCAGCAGCCCGACAGGGCCGTCCTCCTACGAGCAGTACTTC
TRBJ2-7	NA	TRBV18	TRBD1	CASSPIGTGDYGQYF	TGTGCCAGCTCACCAATCGGGACAGGGGACTACGGGCAGTACTTC
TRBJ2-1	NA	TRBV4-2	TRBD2	CATHLAGGSYNEQFF	TGTGCCACCCACTTAGCGGGTGGCTCCTACAATGAGCAGTTCTTC
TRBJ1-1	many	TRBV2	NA	CASSAPLGTGRTEAFF	TGTGCCAGCAGTGCCCCTTTGGGTACAGGGCGGACTGAAGCTTTCTTT
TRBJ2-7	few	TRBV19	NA	CASSSWASYEQYF	TGTGCCAGTAGTAGCTGGGCCTCCTACGAGCAGTACTTC
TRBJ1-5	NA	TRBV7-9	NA	CAGSAKGPSDQPQHF	TGTGCCGGCAGCGCCAAGGGTCCTAGCGATCAGCCCCAGCATTTT
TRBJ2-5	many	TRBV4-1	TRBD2	CASSQREGSRETQYF	TGCGCCAGCAGCCAAAGGGAGGGGAGTAGAGAGACCCAGTACTTC
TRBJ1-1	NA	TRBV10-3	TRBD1	CAISGQGSYNEAFF	TGTGCCATCAGTGGACAGGGGTCCTACAATGAAGCTTTCTTT
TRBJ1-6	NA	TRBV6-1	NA	CASSTGGHFWGPLHF	TGTGCCAGCAGTACGGGGGGACACTTCTGGGGACCCCTCCACTTT
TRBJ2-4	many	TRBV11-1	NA	CASSLGGLITKNIQYF	TGTGCCAGCAGCTTAGGTGGACTGATCACCAAAAACATTCAGTACTTC
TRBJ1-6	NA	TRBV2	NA	CASSYGRFSPLHF	TGTGCCAGCAGTTACGGACGGTTTTCACCCCTCCACTTT